Only a few counts were recorded for the clone carrying this T cell receptor (beta chain). The data stem from a study of spatial heterogeneity in lung cancer. MiXCR was run by TCRdb on the 5' RACE reads, yielding one entry per CDR3 protein. The repertoire has about 110,000 distinct CDR3 sequences, 10% to 14% of them found once; the top ten carry approximately 25%. Time point here: blood at routine non-recurrence follow-up after resection. Sequencing covered unsorted whole RNA taken from tumor, nontumor lung or frozen PBMC. This CDR3 has 11 residues. V was cut by 3 bases and J by 8 bases, with 8 bases left in between. Looked up from germline, CDR1 is SQVTM and CDR2 is ANQGSEA.

Sequencing used PBMCs, obtained at follow-up. This sequence joins TRBV29-1 and TRBJ2-1; no reliable D call. The receptor was derived from a female donor with early-stage non-small cell lung cancer. The CDR3 sequence is CSVDRSDEQFF. In nucleotides, the CDR3 is TGCAGCGTTGACAGAAGCGATGAGCAGTTCTTC.